The clone carrying this TCR beta chain has a handful of counts. The record originates from a study of regulatory T cells in long-lasting Graves disease. CDR3 length equals 15 residues. With V trimmed by 3 bases and J by 2 bases, 6 bases remained unmatched. Germline CDR1 and CDR2: KGHSH and LQKENI. Specified time point: persistent/refractory GD, antithyroid drugs over 5 years with positive TRAb. Following extraction of RNA from PBMCs, that RNA was used to make the TCR library. Patients with Graves' disease were diagnosed by American Thyroid Association guidelines. From an endocrinology department in Xi'an, China, came the patients. Building of the TCR beta libraries involved iRepertoire HTBI primers and Arm-PCR of CDR3 regions. TCRdb re-called the multiplex PCR reads with MiXCR, one entry per CDR3 protein. The data contain fewer than 400,000 distinct CDR3 sequences, 20% of them singletons.

The source was peripheral blood mononuclear cells (PBMCs), collected when the disease was refractory, from a patient treated with antithyroid drugs. The rearrangement links TRBV18 to TRBJ2-7; TRBD2 matches at 8 bases. The receptor's source is a female donor with Graves disease. The CDR3 sequence: CASSPGLAMAYEQYF. The CDR3 region has the DNA TGTGCCAGCTCACCTGGACTAGCCATGGCCTACGAGCAGTACTTC.